This entry lists 2 T cell receptor beta chains sequenced from one sample in a study of vaccination effects on CD4 cells after COVID-19 (dated by TCRdb to 2022 to 2024). The ViraFEST assay stimulated PBMC with viral peptide pools and then used TCR sequencing to identify antigen-specific CD4+ T cell clonotypes by expansion. After around 11 days of culture, CD4+ T cells were isolated with the EasySep CD4+ T cell isolation kit. Negative nucleocapsid antibody results before and after vaccination confirmed that the healthy vaccine recipients had no prior SARS-CoV-2 infection. These receptors' targets are unknown. The protocol used for the library was the immunoSEQ multiplex PCR assay. The table was pulled from immuneACCESS by TCRdb, which kept in-frame rearrangements only. Such tables lose some clones; where checked, under half of the loss comes from unresolved V genes, and the rest has no known cause. The sample table lists 37,000 or so clones, 66% of them with a count of one. 15% of the sample goes to the ten largest clones.

The material was CD4+ T cells from PBMCs cultured with HCoV-OC43 spike peptides, obtained before COVID-19 vaccination. In light of the paper, this sample's cell subset or site label describes: HCoV-OC43 spike overlapping peptide pool stimulation. These receptors all stem from a human donor who received a COVID-19 vaccine.

The chain uses TRBV7-2 and TRBJ1-2, with D possibly matching TRBD1 (5 bases). Germline CDR1 reads SGHTA; CDR2 reads FQGNSA. V was pared by 2 bases and J by 7 bases, with 5 bases between. CDR3 length equals 11 residues. The CDR3 bases are TGTGCCAGCAGCTTACAGGGTGGCTACACCTTC. Translating it yields CASSLQGGYTF.

V gene TRBV29-1 combines with J gene TRBJ1-1; the D gene is possibly TRBD1 (5 bases). Trimming left V 6 bases short and J 2 bases short, with 16 bases between. Germline V gene data show CDR1 as SQVTM and CDR2 as ANQGSEA. The CDR3 contains 14 residues. The CDR3 region is CSVRKQDPNTEAFF. CDR3 coding DNA: TGCAGCGTGAGAAAACAGGACCCAAACACTGAAGCTTTCTTT. The complete variable domain, with remaining parts taken from reference TRBV29-1 and TRBJ1-1, reads SAVISQKPSRDICQRGTSLTIQCQVDSQVTMMFWYRQQPGQSLTLIATANQGSEATYESGFVIDKFPISRPNLTFSTLTVSNMSPEDSSIYLCSVRKQDPNTEAFFGQGTRLTVV.